The rows below give T cell receptor beta chains drawn from one sample of a study of cytomegalovirus exposure and HLA in healthy donors. The assay was immunoSEQ multiplex PCR, and TCRdb's table has in-frame clones only and misses some. The data contain about 120,000 clones, roughly 95% of them seen just once; the ten biggest clones take up 1.7%. The sample taken for sequencing was PBMCs. The receptors were sampled from a man in his late teens or twenties in good health and CMV-seronegative. Each CDR3 is given with its conserved first and last residue. The D gene is left open where the match is weak. Clone size is not always given. Where it is, it says once, few, many or a class for expanded clones.

TRBJ2-7 NA NA TRBV27 CASSQGPYEQYF TGTGCCAGCAGCCAGGGTCCCTACGAGCAGTACTTC
TRBJ2-7 NA TRBD1 TRBV25-1 CASSGGWDRIYEQYF TGTGCCAGCAGTGGGGGGTGGGACAGGATCTACGAGCAGTACTTC
TRBJ1-2 NA TRBD1 TRBV2 CASGTGGNYGYTF TGTGCCAGTGGGACAGGGGGAAACTATGGCTACACCTTC
TRBJ1-3 NA TRBD1 TRBV9 CASSPRDSRSGNTIYF TGTGCCAGCAGCCCGAGGGACAGCCGCTCTGGAAACACCATATATTTT
TRBJ2-2 NA NA TRBV5-1 CASSLGTNWNTGELFF TGCGCCAGCAGCTTAGGGACAAACTGGAACACCGGGGAGCTGTTTTTT
TRBJ2-7 NA TRBD1 TRBV29-1 CSVDSGGNSYEQYF TGCAGCGTTGATTCAGGGGGCAACTCCTACGAGCAGTACTTC
TRBJ2-7 NA TRBD2 TRBV27 CASASGRNPYEQYF TGTGCCAGCGCTAGCGGGAGAAACCCCTACGAGCAGTACTTC
TRBJ2-3 NA TRBD1 TRBV30 CAWSGDREGTDTQYF TGTGCCTGGAGTGGGGACAGGGAGGGCACAGATACGCAGTATTTT
TRBJ2-4 NA TRBD2 TRBV15 CATSSGTSGSLAKNIQYF TGTGCCACCAGCAGTGGGACTAGCGGATCCTTAGCCAAAAACATTCAGTACTTC
TRBJ2-7 once NA TRBV27 CASSPNRESGEQYF TGTGCCAGCAGCCCGAACAGGGAGTCGGGGGAGCAGTACTTC
TRBJ2-3 NA TRBD2 TRBV6-1 CASRRLAEVGDTQYF TGTGCCAGCAGAAGACTAGCTGAAGTAGGGGATACGCAGTATTTT
TRBJ1-2 NA NA TRBV6-5 CASSYSAGPGGYTF TGTGCCAGCAGTTACTCGGCAGGGCCTGGTGGCTACACCTTC
TRBJ2-7 NA TRBD2 TRBV7-8 CASSYIAGSSYEQYF TGTGCCAGCAGCTATATAGCGGGGAGCTCCTACGAGCAGTACTTC
TRBJ2-7 NA NA TRBV5-1 CASSSESYEQYF TGCGCCAGCAGTTCTGAGTCCTACGAGCAGTACTTC
TRBJ1-4 NA NA TRBV30 CAWTGPRPTNEKLFF TGTGCCTGGACTGGGCCCCGACCAACTAATGAAAAACTGTTTTTT
TRBJ1-1 NA TRBD1 TRBV7-2 CASSLGGNRDRRVKAFF TGTGCCAGCAGCTTAGGGGGGAACCGGGACAGAAGGGTTAAAGCTTTCTTT
TRBJ2-7 NA NA TRBV4-3 CASSQDGHTGDEQYF TGCGCCAGCAGCCAAGACGGCCATACGGGGGACGAGCAGTACTTC
TRBJ1-4 NA NA TRBV4-3 CASGSSSATNEKLFF TGCGCCAGCGGAAGTTCTAGCGCAACTAATGAAAAACTGTTTTTT
TRBJ2-1 NA NA TRBV5-1 CASSLVTPGYNEQFF TGCGCCAGCAGCTTGGTCACCCCAGGGTACAATGAGCAGTTCTTC
TRBJ2-1 NA NA TRBV27 CASSLEGSSYNEQFF TGTGCCAGCAGTTTAGAGGGAAGCTCCTACAATGAGCAGTTCTTC
TRBJ2-5 NA NA TRBV5-1 CASSPGDYTAQETQYF TGCGCCAGCAGCCCCGGCGACTATACAGCCCAAGAGACCCAGTACTTC
TRBJ2-2 NA NA TRBV7-8 CASSLAQGGPNTGELFF TGTGCCAGCAGCTTAGCGCAAGGGGGACCGAACACCGGGGAGCTGTTTTTT
TRBJ2-7 NA TRBD1 TRBV28 CASSTPGQTYEQYF TGTGCCAGCAGTACTCCGGGACAGACCTACGAGCAGTACTTC
TRBJ2-5 NA TRBD1 TRBV13 CASSPETGVETQYF TGTGCCAGCAGCCCCGAGACAGGGGTAGAGACCCAGTACTTC
TRBJ2-7 NA TRBD2 TRBV30 CALGPKGLAGLEQYF TGTGCCCTCGGGCCAAAGGGACTAGCGGGACTCGAGCAGTACTTC
TRBJ2-1 NA TRBD2 TRBV27 CASKHGLAGAGEQFF TGTGCCAGCAAGCACGGACTAGCGGGAGCAGGTGAGCAGTTCTTC